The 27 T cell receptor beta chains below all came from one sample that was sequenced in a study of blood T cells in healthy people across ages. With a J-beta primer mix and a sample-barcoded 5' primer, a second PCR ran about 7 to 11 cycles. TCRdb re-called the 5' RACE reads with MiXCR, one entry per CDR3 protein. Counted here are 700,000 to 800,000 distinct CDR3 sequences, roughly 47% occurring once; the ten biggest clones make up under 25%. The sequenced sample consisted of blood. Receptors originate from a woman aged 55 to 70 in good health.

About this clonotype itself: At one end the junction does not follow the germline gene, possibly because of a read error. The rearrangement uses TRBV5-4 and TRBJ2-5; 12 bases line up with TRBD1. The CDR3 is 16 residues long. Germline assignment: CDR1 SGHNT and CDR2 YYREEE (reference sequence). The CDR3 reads CVSSLAPGQGAWEQYF. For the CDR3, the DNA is TGTGTCAGCAGCTTGGCACCGGGACAGGGGGCGTGGGAGCAGTACTTC.

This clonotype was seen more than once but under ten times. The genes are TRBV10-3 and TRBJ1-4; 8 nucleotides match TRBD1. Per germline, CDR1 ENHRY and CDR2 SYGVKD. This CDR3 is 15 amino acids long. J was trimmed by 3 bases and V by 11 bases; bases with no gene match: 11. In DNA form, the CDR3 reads TGTGCCGGACGACAGGGGCGTGGGGCTAATGAAAAACTGTTTTTT. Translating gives CAGRQGRGANEKLFF.

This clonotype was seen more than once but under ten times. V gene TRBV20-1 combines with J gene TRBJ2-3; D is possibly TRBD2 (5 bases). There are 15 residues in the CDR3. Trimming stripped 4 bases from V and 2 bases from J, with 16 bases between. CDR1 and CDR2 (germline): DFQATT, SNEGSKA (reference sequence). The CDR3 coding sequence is TGCAGTGCTACTACTAACGGGGTGGACACAGATACGCAGTATTTT. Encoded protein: CSATTNGVDTDTQYF.

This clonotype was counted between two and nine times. The CDR3 DNA is TGCAGTGCTCGAAGGGACAGTTATAGCAATCAGCCCCAGCATTTT. This encodes CSARRDSYSNQPQHF. The chain carries TRBV20-1 and TRBJ1-5; TRBD1 agrees at 7 bases. The CDR3 covers 15 residues. The germline CDR1 and CDR2 sequences are DFQATT and SNEGSKA (reference sequence). V lost 5 bases to trimming and J lost 0 bases; unmatched junction nucleotides: 7.

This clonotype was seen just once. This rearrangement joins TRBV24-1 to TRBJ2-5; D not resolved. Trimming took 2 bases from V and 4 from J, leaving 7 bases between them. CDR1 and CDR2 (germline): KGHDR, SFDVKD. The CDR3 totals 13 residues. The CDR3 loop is CATSDSEPETQYF. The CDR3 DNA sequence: TGTGCCACCAGTGATTCCGAACCAGAGACCCAGTACTTC.

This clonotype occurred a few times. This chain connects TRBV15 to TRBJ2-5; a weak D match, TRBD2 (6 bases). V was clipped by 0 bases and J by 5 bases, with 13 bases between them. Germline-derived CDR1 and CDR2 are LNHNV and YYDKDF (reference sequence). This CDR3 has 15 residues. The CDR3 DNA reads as TGTGCCACCAGCAGAGATCCCGGGAGCGTTGAGACCCAGTACTTC. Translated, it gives CATSRDPGSVETQYF.

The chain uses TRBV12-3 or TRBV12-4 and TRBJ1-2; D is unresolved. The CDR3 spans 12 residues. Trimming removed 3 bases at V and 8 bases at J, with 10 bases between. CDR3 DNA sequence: TGTGCCAGCAGTTTCCTGGCATACGGCTACACCTTC. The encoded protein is CASSFLAYGYTF.

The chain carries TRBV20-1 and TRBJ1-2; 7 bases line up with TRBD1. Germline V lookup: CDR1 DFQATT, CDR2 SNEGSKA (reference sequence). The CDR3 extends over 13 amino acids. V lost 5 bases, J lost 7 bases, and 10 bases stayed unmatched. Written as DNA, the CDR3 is TGCAGTGCTTGGGACAGTAGAGACTGTGGCTACACCTTC. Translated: CSAWDSRDCGYTF.

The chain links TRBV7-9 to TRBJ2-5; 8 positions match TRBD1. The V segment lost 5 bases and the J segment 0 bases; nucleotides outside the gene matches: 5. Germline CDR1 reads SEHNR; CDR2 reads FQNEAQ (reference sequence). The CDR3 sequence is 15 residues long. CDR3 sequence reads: CASSHPDRDQETQYF. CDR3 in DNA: TGTGCCAGCAGCCACCCGGACAGGGACCAAGAGACCCAGTACTTC.

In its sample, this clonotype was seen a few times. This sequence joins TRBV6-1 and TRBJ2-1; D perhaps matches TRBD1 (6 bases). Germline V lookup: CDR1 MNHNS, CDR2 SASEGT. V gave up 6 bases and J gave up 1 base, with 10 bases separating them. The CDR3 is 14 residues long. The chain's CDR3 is CASRSQGSYNEQFF. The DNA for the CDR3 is TGTGCCAGCAGATCCCAGGGGTCCTACAATGAGCAGTTCTTC.

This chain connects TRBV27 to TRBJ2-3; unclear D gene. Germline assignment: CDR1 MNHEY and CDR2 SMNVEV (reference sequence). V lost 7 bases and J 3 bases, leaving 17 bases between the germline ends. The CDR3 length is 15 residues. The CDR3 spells CASNPNRPGTDTQYF. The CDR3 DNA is TGTGCCAGCAACCCCAACCGGCCTGGGACAGATACGCAGTATTTT.

This chain's CDR3 is CASRGFNQPQHF. Written as DNA, the CDR3 is TGTGCCAGCAGGGGTTTCAATCAGCCCCAGCATTTT. The V call is TRBV28, the J call TRBJ1-5; no clear D. V was trimmed by 6 bases and J by 3 bases, leaving 6 bases between them. CDR1 MDHEN and CDR2 SYDVKM come from the germline V gene. This CDR3 has 12 amino acids.

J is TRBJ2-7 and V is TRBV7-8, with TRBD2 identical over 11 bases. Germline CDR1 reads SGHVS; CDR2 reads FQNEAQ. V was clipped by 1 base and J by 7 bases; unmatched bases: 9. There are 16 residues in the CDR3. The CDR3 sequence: CASSLVPGLAANEQYF. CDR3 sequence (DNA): TGTGCCAGCAGCTTAGTTCCGGGACTAGCGGCCAATGAGCAGTACTTC.

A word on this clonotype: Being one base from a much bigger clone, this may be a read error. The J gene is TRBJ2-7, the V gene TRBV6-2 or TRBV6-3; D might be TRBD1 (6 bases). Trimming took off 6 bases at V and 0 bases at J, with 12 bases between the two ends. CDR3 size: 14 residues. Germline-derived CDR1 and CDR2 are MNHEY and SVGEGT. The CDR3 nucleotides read TGTGCCAGCAGGGGGGCTTTCCCCTCCTACGAGCAGTACTTC. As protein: CASRGAFPSYEQYF.

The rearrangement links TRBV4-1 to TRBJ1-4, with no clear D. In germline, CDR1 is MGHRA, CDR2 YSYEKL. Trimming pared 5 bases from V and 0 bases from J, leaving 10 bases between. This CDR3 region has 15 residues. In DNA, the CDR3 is TGCGCCAGCAGCTTTCGCGGGGCAACTAATGAAAAACTGTTTTTT. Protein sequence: CASSFRGATNEKLFF.

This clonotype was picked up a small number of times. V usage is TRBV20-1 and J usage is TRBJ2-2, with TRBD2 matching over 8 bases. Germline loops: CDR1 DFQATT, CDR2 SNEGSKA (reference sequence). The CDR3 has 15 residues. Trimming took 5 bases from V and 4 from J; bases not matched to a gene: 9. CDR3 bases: TGCAGTGCTCCCGGCAGCGGGAGTGGCACCGGGGAGCTGTTTTTT. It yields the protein CSAPGSGSGTGELFF.

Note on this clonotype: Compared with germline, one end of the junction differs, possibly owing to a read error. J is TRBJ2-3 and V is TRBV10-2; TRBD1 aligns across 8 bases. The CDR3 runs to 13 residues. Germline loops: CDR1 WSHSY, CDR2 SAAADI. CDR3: CVSRGLATDTQYF. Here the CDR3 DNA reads TGCGTCAGCAGGGGGCTAGCGACAGATACGCAGTATTTT.

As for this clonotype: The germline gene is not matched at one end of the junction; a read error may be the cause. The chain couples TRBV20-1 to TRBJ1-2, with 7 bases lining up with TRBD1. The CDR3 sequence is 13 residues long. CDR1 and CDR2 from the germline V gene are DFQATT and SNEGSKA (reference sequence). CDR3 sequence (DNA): TGCAGTGCTTACAATCAGGGGGGCTATGGCTGCACCTTC. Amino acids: CSAYNQGGYGCTF.

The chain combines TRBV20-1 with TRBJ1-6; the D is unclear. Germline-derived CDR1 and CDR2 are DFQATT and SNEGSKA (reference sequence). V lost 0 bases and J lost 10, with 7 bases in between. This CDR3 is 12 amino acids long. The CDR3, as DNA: TGCAGTGCTAGAGAAATACGCTCACCCCTCCACTTT. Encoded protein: CSAREIRSPLHF.

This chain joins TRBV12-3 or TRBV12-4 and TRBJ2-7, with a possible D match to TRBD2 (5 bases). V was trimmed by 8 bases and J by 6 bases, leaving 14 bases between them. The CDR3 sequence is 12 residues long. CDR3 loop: CASGSGTSEQYF. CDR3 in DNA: TGTGCCAGCGGTTCCGGAACTAGCGAGCAGTACTTC.

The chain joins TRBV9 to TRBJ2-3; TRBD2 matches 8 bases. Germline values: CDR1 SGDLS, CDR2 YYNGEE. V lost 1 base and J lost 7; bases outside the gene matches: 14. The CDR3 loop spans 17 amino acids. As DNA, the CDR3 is TGTGCCAGCAGCGTAATGGCGGGAGGCCCTGGCGGGAATACGCAGTATTTT. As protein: CASSVMAGGPGGNTQYF.

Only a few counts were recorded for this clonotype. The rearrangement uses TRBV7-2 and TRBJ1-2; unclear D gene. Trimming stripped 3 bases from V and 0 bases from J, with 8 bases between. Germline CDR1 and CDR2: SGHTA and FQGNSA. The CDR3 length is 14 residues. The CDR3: CASSFAVPNYGYTF. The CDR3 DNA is TGTGCCAGCAGCTTTGCAGTCCCTAACTATGGCTACACCTTC.

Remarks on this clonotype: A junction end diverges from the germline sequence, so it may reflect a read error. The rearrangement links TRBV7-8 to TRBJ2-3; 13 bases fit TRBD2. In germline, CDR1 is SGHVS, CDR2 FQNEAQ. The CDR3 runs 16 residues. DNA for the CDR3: TGTGCCAGCAACTACGGGACTAGCGGGATGCCAGATACGCAGTGTTTT. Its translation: CASNYGTSGMPDTQCF.

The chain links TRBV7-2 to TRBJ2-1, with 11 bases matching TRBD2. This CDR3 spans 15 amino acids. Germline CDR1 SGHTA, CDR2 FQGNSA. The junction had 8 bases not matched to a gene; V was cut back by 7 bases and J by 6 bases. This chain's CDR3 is CASTSGTSGFNEQFF. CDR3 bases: TGTGCCAGCACCAGCGGGACTAGCGGCTTCAATGAGCAGTTCTTC.

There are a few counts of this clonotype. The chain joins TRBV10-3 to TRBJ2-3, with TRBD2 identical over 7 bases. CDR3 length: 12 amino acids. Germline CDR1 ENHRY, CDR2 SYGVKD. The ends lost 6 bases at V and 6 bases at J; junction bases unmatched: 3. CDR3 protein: CAIRGGDDTQYF. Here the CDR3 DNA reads TGTGCCATCAGGGGGGGGGATGATACGCAGTATTTT.

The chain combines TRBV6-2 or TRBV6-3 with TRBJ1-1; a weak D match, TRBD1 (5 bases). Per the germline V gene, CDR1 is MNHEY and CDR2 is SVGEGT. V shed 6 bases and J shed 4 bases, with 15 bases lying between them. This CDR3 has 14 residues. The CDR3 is CASRHLTVITEAFF. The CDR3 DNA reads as TGTGCCAGCAGGCACCTGACAGTGATCACTGAAGCTTTCTTT.

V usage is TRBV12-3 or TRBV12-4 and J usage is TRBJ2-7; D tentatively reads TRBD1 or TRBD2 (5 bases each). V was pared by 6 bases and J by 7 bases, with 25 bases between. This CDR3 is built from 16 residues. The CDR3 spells CASREHVGRRNNEQYF. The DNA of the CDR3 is TGTGCCAGCAGAGAGCACGTGGGACGAAGGAACAATGAGCAGTACTTC.